The present T cell receptor beta chain was sequenced within a study of vaccination effects on CD4 cells after COVID-19. Regarding the study as a whole: In convalescents, post-vaccine spike-reactive clones were mainly new clones induced by vaccination.

V shed 2 bases, J shed 7 bases, and the junction held 6 bases outside the gene matches. CDR3 size: 14 residues. Germline-derived CDR1 and CDR2 are GTSNPN and SVGIG (reference sequence). Of note for this clone: Its antigen remains unidentified.

Profiling relied on immunoSEQ multiplex PCR, and the TCRdb table lists in-frame clones only, not all of them. The sample lists about 45,000 clones; roughly 80% were seen once. Once cultured for approximately ten days, the cells underwent separation to obtain CD4+ T cells. SARS-CoV-2 infected the person between March and December 2020, as confirmed by PCR. The clonotype originates from a human donor who had a prior SARS-CoV-2 infection. The V call is TRBV30, the J call TRBJ2-5, with 11 bases that match TRBD2. This material consisted of CD4+ T cells from PBMCs cultured without peptide, taken before COVID-19 vaccination. For the CDR3, the DNA is TGTGCCTGGAGTATAGCGGGAGGGCGGGGGACCCAGTACTTC. It is translated as CAWSIAGGRGTQYF.